The 10 T cell receptor beta chains below all came from one sample that was sequenced in a study of blood T cell repertoires in COVID-19. Produced via immunoSEQ multiplex PCR; TCRdb's table is partial and in-frame only. Of about 370,000 clones in the sample, around 89% were seen once. The sample consisted of PBMCs or T cells enriched from blood (not recorded which). The receptor source for this set is a man younger than 30 who had recovered from COVID-19.

The sample holds one count of this clone. This chain links TRBV4-2 with TRBJ1-2; the D is unclear. Trimming left V 0 bases short and J 4 bases short, with 9 bases between. Germline lookup yields CDR1 LGHNA and CDR2 YNFKEQ. This CDR3 region has 14 residues. The CDR3: CASSQDAGLYGYTF. CDR3 nucleotide sequence: TGTGCCAGCAGCCAAGATGCCGGTCTCTATGGCTACACCTTC.

The chain is built from TRBV19 and TRBJ2-6; the D gene is possibly TRBD1 (5 bases). The germline V gene has CDR1 LNHDA and CDR2 SQIVND (reference sequence). The CDR3 consists of 15 residues. V dropped 7 bases and J dropped 4 bases, with 14 bases sitting between them. The CDR3 nucleotides are TGTGCCAGTAACAATCTAGGGGCCGGGGCCAACGTCCTGACTTTC. It yields the protein CASNNLGAGANVLTF.

V usage is TRBV19 and J usage is TRBJ2-5; 9 bases are a match to TRBD2. V shed 3 bases, J shed 7 bases, and the junction held 9 bases outside the gene matches. The germline V gene encodes CDR1 LNHDA and CDR2 SQIVND (reference sequence). CDR3 length: 15 residues. The CDR3 sequence: CASSISSGTTGTQYF. CDR3 nucleotides: TGTGCCAGTAGTATCTCTAGCGGGACTACTGGGACCCAGTACTTC.

The chain links TRBV6-6 to TRBJ2-2; D perhaps matches TRBD1 (6 bases). The CDR3 covers 14 residues. Germline V gene sequence: CDR1 MNHNY, CDR2 SVGAGI (reference sequence). V shed 6 bases and J shed 4 bases, with 12 bases lying between them. Written as DNA, the CDR3 is TGTGCCAGCAGGCTGACAGGCGCCACCGGGGAGCTGTTTTTT. This sequence encodes CASRLTGATGELFF.

This chain joins TRBV5-1 and TRBJ2-5; 7 bases line up with TRBD1. Germline assignment: CDR1 SGHRS and CDR2 YFSETQ. The junction had 2 bases not matched to a gene; V was cut back by 1 base and J by 5 bases. The CDR3 contains 13 residues. The CDR3 sequence: CASSLIRGETQYF. The CDR3 bases are TGCGCCAGCAGCTTGATCAGGGGGGAGACCCAGTACTTC.

The V and J genes are TRBV19 and TRBJ1-2, with D possibly matching TRBD1 (5 bases). V lost 5 bases, J lost 4 bases, and 17 bases lay in between. This CDR3 is 15 amino acids long. In germline, CDR1 is LNHDA, CDR2 SQIVND (reference sequence). Here the CDR3 DNA reads TGTGCCAGTAGTGCTATGTCAGCAGGGTTCTATGGCTACACCTTC. Its translation: CASSAMSAGFYGYTF.

The chain combines TRBV7-2 with TRBJ2-7, with 14 bases aligning to TRBD2. The CDR3 consists of 15 residues. Per germline, CDR1 SGHTA and CDR2 FQGNSA. The junction had 9 bases not matched to a gene; V was cut back by 5 bases and J by 9 bases. The CDR3 here is CASSPEGLAGEGQYF. The CDR3 DNA reads as TGTGCCAGCAGCCCGGAGGGACTAGCGGGAGAAGGGCAGTACTTC.

The chain couples TRBV19 to TRBJ1-2; D unclear. Germline V gives CDR1 LNHDA, CDR2 SQIVND (reference sequence). Trimming pared 4 bases from V and 3 bases from J, leaving 15 bases between. The CDR3 runs to 15 residues. The CDR3 region is CASSTLPTGYYGYTF. The CDR3 DNA is TGTGCCAGTAGTACCCTACCGACGGGGTACTATGGCTACACCTTC.

The chain is built from TRBV27 and TRBJ2-1; TRBD1 is a possible D gene (6 bases). Germline CDR1 MNHEY, CDR2 SMNVEV (reference sequence). CDR3 length: 13 residues. V lost 5 bases and J lost 8, with 13 bases in between. The chain's CDR3 is CASSDSYRDEQFF. CDR3 nucleotide sequence: TGTGCCAGCAGTGACAGCTACAGGGATGAGCAGTTCTTC.

This chain links TRBV7-2 with TRBJ1-2, with a weak D call TRBD1 (5 bases). This CDR3 contains 15 residues. V lost 3 bases and J lost 5, with 16 bases in between. Germline V gene lookup returns CDR1 SGHTA and CDR2 FQGNSA. CDR3 DNA sequence: TGTGCCAGCAGCTTCGACTGGACAAGCGAGTATGGCTACACCTTC. Translation: CASSFDWTSEYGYTF.